This T cell receptor beta chain was identified in a study of T cell repertoires in cytomegalovirus infection (dated by TCRdb to the late 2010s). Regarding the complete study: Donor HLA type was relevant to the analysis, as public TCR beta signatures indicated carriage of CMV infection together with the matching HLA type. Overall study results and their limits: The ex vivo response was dominated by HLA-C-restricted CMV-specific TCR beta clonotypes, and the single most frequent clonotype in two of eight donors was supplied by these HLA-C-restricted clonotypes. Cumulative frequency of public TCR beta family members discriminated carriers of CMV infection plus the relevant HLA type in this cohort and an independent approximately 350-donor cohort.

Spanning cysteine to phenylalanine, the CDR3 consists of 13 amino acids. Solely the CDR3 DNA is kept, with 39 bases framed from the first base. The germline V gene encodes CDR1 MNHEY and CDR2 SVGEGT. Deletion took 4 bases off V and 8 bases off J, with a span of 15 bases between the germline ends. On this clonotype: The antigen this receptor binds is unknown. Base qualities are not at hand, and no much larger clone is one base apart.

The data were produced on an Illumina HiSeq 1500. Starting from the raw public reads, TCRdb applied fastp trimming at Q25, assembled clones with MiXCR and retained in-frame beta chains. Rows merge per CDR3 protein into single entries with the most common DNA and genes. The sample contains 170,000 or so distinct CDR3 sequences, approximately 15% of them found a single time. Roughly 30% of the sample is held by the ten biggest clonotypes. The receptor's source is a human donor in good health (CMV status not recorded). Some clones in this sample may be carry-over from other donors' samples. The specimen was PBMCs. Recombination connected TRBV6-2 or TRBV6-3 to TRBJ2-7; the D gene lacks a confident call. The bases read TGTGCCAGCAGTTTCCCAATCGCAGTTAAGCAGTACTTC. This gives the protein CASSFPIAVKQYF.